A selection of T cell receptor beta chains follows, all from one sample in a study of monozygotic twins with inflammatory bowel disease. From the 5' RACE reads, TCRdb lists one entry per CDR3 protein and no DNA. The table lists approximately 400,000 distinct CDR3 sequences, with 2% to 3% in the top ten. The sample consisted of blood. These receptors were taken from a human donor with ulcerative colitis or Crohn's disease, or a healthy co-twin of an affected twin (not recorded which). Both conserved end residues are part of each CDR3. Fields, in order: V gene, J gene, CDR3 protein.

TRBV12-3/TRBV12-4	TRBJ2-1	CASSWRGGRKEQFF
TRBV6-1	TRBJ2-6	CASSEAGGGGSGANVLTF
TRBV5-4	TRBJ2-7	CASSLGRTVSYEQYF
TRBV3-1	TRBJ2-3	CASIQDQAGDRTDTQYF
TRBV18	TRBJ2-1	CASSSLPHPSGRDNEQFF
TRBV7-2	TRBJ2-5	CASSSGRAFQETQYF
TRBV27	TRBJ2-2	CATARTDRIRNTGELFF
TRBV20-1	TRBJ1-2	CSARDRWDGSNYGYTF
TRBV14	TRBJ1-6	CASSQIRGHGPLHF
TRBV12-3/TRBV12-4	TRBJ2-1	CASSLSGDYNEQFF
TRBV5-1	TRBJ2-5	CASSFKSGGTIQETQYF
TRBV28	TRBJ2-1	CASTSPIRALHNEQFF
TRBV18	TRBJ1-1	CASSLARGQVANTEAFF
TRBV7-6	TRBJ2-1	CASSTDRGYNEQFF
TRBV28	TRBJ1-2	CASSFFRGGYGYTF
TRBV19	TRBJ1-5	CASLDGYSNQPQHF
TRBV14	TRBJ2-7	CASSHPGHRSYEQYF
TRBV7-2	TRBJ2-4	CASSSRGAGNIQYF
TRBV2	TRBJ1-5	CASEHGGGAGNQPQHF
TRBV11-2	TRBJ2-2	CASSQTGGELFF
TRBV20-1	TRBJ2-1	CSATRDSRGGFYNEQFF
TRBV5-1	TRBJ2-1	CASSLGTSGFSYNEQFF
TRBV4-2	TRBJ2-1	CASTPGLRLAGGSYNEQFF
TRBV6-5	TRBJ2-7	CASSSPGTGSEQYF
TRBV2	TRBJ2-7	CASSRRNHEQYF
TRBV6-5	TRBJ1-6	CASSSSGMLALHF
TRBV12-3/TRBV12-4	TRBJ1-3	CASRPQGSHARNTIYF
TRBV29-1	TRBJ1-1	CSVVTGREKMNTEAFF
TRBV6-2/TRBV6-3	TRBJ1-1	CASSLTSQGALGAFF
TRBV20-1	TRBJ1-6	CSARDALRDRFNSPLHF
TRBV27	TRBJ2-5	CASNSGRGQETQYF
TRBV20-1	TRBJ1-1	CSAPPGQVNTEAFF
TRBV19	TRBJ2-1	CASSIGSGNYNEQFF
TRBV7-2	TRBJ2-3	CASSLALRAGGSTDTQYF
TRBV20-1	TRBJ1-2	CSARTHGGGYTF
TRBV13	TRBJ2-1	CASNGLAGGISDNEQFF
TRBV7-2	TRBJ1-1	CASSLVWDGTEAFF
TRBV7-9	TRBJ2-5	CASRTSGPGETQYF
TRBV7-9	TRBJ2-3	CASSLLGEKPTDTQYF
TRBV29-1	TRBJ2-5	CSVVRTGLRETQYF
TRBV5-5	TRBJ1-6	CASSPTGTGNSPLHF
TRBV9	TRBJ2-3	CASSVATVTDTQYF
TRBV12-3/TRBV12-4	TRBJ2-1	CASRRTSGNGNEQFF